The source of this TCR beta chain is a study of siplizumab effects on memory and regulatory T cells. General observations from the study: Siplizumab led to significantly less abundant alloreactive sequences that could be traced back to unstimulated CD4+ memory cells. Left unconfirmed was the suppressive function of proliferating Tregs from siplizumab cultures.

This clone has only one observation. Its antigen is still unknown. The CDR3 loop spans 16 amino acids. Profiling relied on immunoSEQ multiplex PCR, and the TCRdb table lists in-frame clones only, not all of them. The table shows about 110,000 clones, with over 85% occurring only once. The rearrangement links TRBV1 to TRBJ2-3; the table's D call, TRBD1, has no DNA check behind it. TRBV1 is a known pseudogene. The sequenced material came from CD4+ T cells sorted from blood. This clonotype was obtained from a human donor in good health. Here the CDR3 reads CTSSQDRGQGADTQYF. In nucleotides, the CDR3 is TGCACCAGCAGCCAAGATCGGGGACAGGGGGCTGATACGCAGTATTTT.